These 23 T cell receptor beta chains were sequenced from one sample in a study of control samples from healthy donors and cancer patients. Clones were read by immunoSEQ multiplex PCR, and TCRdb kept only the in-frame ones, dropping some. The sample includes tens of thousands of clones, 75% to 90% seen only once; the top ten take roughly 40%. The sample taken for sequencing was PBMCs. Receptors originate from a man in his sixties with head and neck cancer.

This chain links TRBV7-9 with TRBJ2-1; 10 bases fit TRBD2. V lost 5 bases and J lost 8; bases outside the gene matches: 9. This CDR3 spans 15 amino acids. Looked up from germline, CDR1 is SEHNR and CDR2 is FQNEAQ (reference sequence). CDR3 protein: CASSASGSFTYEQFF. The CDR3 DNA follows: TGTGCCAGCAGCGCTAGCGGGAGCTTTACCTATGAGCAGTTCTTC.

The J gene is TRBJ2-1, the V gene TRBV9; 8 bases are a match to TRBD2. Trimming took 4 bases from V and 0 from J; bases not matched to a gene: 3. Per germline, CDR1 SGDLS and CDR2 YYNGEE. The CDR3 loop spans 15 amino acids. The CDR3 DNA reads as TGTGCCAGCAGCTGGAGCGGGAGCTCCTACAATGAGCAGTTCTTC. Translating it yields CASSWSGSSYNEQFF. Full variable domain (rest looked up from reference TRBV9 and TRBJ2-1): DSGVTQTPKHLITATGQRVTLRCSPRSGDLSVYWYQQSLDQGLQFLIQYYNGEERAKGNILERFSAQQFPDLHSELNLSSLELGDSALYFCASSWSGSSYNEQFFGPGTRLTVL.

This chain joins TRBV12-3 or TRBV12-4 and TRBJ2-1; 7 bases are a match to TRBD2. This CDR3 spans 13 amino acids. V shed 6 bases, J shed 7 bases, and the junction held 6 bases outside the gene matches. CDR3 sequence reads: CASRLADGNEQFF. The DNA for the CDR3 is TGTGCCAGCAGGCTAGCGGACGGAAATGAGCAGTTCTTC.

This chain uses TRBV18 with TRBJ2-5; 10 bases align to TRBD2. The CDR3 has 14 amino acids. The V and J ends lost 6 bases and 3 bases, in that order; junction bases with no gene match: 4. Germline V lookup: CDR1 KGHSH, CDR2 LQKENI. CDR3 sequence (DNA): TGTGCCAGCTCTGGGACTAGCGCAAAAGAGACCCAGTACTTC. Translation: CASSGTSAKETQYF.

The gene calls are TRBV5-1 and TRBJ1-1; possibly TRBD1 for D (6 bases). The V end was cut by 0 bases, the J end by 10 bases, with 16 bases between. CDR1 SGHRS and CDR2 YFSETQ come from the germline V gene. This CDR3 has 14 amino acids. CDR3 coding DNA: TGCGCCAGCAGCTTGGGAATGGGGGCAAAAGTAGCTTTCTTT. This sequence encodes CASSLGMGAKVAFF.

This chain links TRBV4-1 with TRBJ2-4, with TRBD2 matching 8 bases. V was pared by 4 bases and J by 8 bases, with 10 bases of the junction left unmatched. The CDR3 is 15 amino acids. CDR1 is MGHRA, CDR2 YSYEKL, per germline. CDR3 residues: CASSPSLDGRDIQYF. CDR3 nucleotides: TGCGCCAGCAGCCCCTCCTTAGACGGGAGGGACATTCAGTACTTC.

V usage is TRBV6-6 and J usage is TRBJ1-6; no clear D gene. V was shortened by 5 bases and J by 8 bases, with 13 bases between the two germline ends. Looked up from germline, CDR1 is MNHNY and CDR2 is SVGAGI (reference sequence). The CDR3 loop spans 14 amino acids. The DNA for the CDR3 is TGTGCCAGCAGTGAGGGAGGGTTTGATTCACCCCTCCACTTT. Amino acid sequence: CASSEGGFDSPLHF.

The chain links TRBV30 to TRBJ1-2; D gene ambiguous. The CDR3 consists of 14 residues. Trimming removed 0 bases from V and 4 bases from J, with 12 bases in between. Germline loops: CDR1 GTSNPN, CDR2 SVGIG (reference sequence). CDR3 DNA: TGTGCCTGGAGTGTGGGTGGCGCTCTCTATGGCTACACCTTC. It translates to CAWSVGGALYGYTF.

This clone came up a few times. The same CDR3 can be traced to other DNA sequences in this sample. The chain uses TRBV19 and TRBJ2-3, with D perhaps matching TRBD2 (5 bases). The CDR3 is made up of 14 amino acids. Germline CDR1 reads LNHDA; CDR2 reads SQIVND (reference sequence). Trimming pared 5 bases from V and 2 bases from J, leaving 11 bases between. The CDR3 region is CASSRAGPTDTQYF. The CDR3 DNA sequence: TGTGCCAGTAGTCGGGCGGGCCCCACAGATACGCAGTATTTT.

This clone occurred once. This sequence joins TRBV5-3 and TRBJ2-2; no clear D. TRBV5-3 is known as an ORF, though its function is uncertain. The CDR3 has 15 amino acids. Between the trimmed V and J ends, which lost 3 bases and 2 bases, there was a span of 11 bases. The CDR3 region has the DNA TGTGCCAGAAGCTCTCCGACCGATAACACCGGGGAGCTGTTTTTT. This encodes CARSSPTDNTGELFF.

The chain recombines TRBV12-5 with TRBJ1-5; 7 bases map to TRBD1. The germline gives CDR1 LGHNT, CDR2 FRNRAP. The CDR3 length is 12 residues. V was clipped by 1 base and J by 10 bases; unmatched bases: 1. The CDR3 nucleotides read TGTGCTAGTGGTTTGGGACAGGGACCCCAGCATTTT. Protein: CASGLGQGPQHF.

The chain recombines TRBV6-6 with TRBJ2-5; TRBD2 matches 8 bases. The CDR3 has 15 amino acids. Germline V lookup: CDR1 MNHNY, CDR2 SVGAGI (reference sequence). Trimming took 2 bases from V and 5 from J; bases not matched to a gene: 7. CDR3 coding DNA: TGTGCCAGCAGTTACGTTGGGACTAGTCTTGAGACCCAGTACTTC. It translates to CASSYVGTSLETQYF.

The chain has TRBV6-5 and TRBJ2-6, with D possibly being TRBD2 (7 bases). This CDR3 spans 14 amino acids. Trimming pared 6 bases from V and 2 bases from J, leaving 8 bases between. Germline V gene data show CDR1 as MNHEY and CDR2 as SVGAGI. The DNA for the CDR3 is TGTGCCAGCAGGCGGGGGCCTGGGGCCAACGTCCTGACTTTC. It translates to CASRRGPGANVLTF.

The rearrangement uses TRBV5-1 and TRBJ2-1; 7 bases agree with TRBD2. CDR1 is SGHRS, CDR2 YFSETQ, per germline. J was trimmed by 9 bases and V by 7 bases; bases with no gene match: 10. The CDR3 contains 13 residues. In DNA form, the CDR3 reads TGCGCCAGCGGCCGGGAGGCCGGCGTTGAGCAGTTCTTC. Translating gives CASGREAGVEQFF.

The V and J genes are TRBV7-6 and TRBJ1-2; D perhaps matches TRBD1 (6 bases). Germline V gene data show CDR1 as SGHVS and CDR2 as FNYEAQ. Trimming took 0 bases from V and 5 from J, leaving 10 bases between them. There are 14 residues in the CDR3. The CDR3 loop reads CASSLAEGDYGYTF. The CDR3 nucleotides are TGTGCCAGCAGCTTAGCAGAGGGGGATTATGGCTACACCTTC.

The genes are TRBV13 and TRBJ2-2; no clear D. The germline V gene has CDR1 PRHDT and CDR2 FYEKMQ (reference sequence). V lost 3 bases and J lost 9, with 5 bases in between. The CDR3 length is 11 residues. The CDR3 nucleotides read TGTGCCAGCAGCTTGGGTCGGGAGCTGTTTTTT. This codes for CASSLGRELFF. The full variable domain, completed using reference TRBV13 and TRBJ2-2, is AAGVIQSPRHLIKEKRETATLKCYPIPRHDTVYWYQQGPGQDPQFLISFYEKMQSDKGSIPDRFSAQQFSDYHSELNMSSLELGDSALYFCASSLGRELFFGEGSRLTVL.

As DNA, the CDR3 is TGTGCCAGCAGCCTAGGGACGGCCAGCAATCAGCCCCAGCATTTT. Its translation is CASSLGTASNQPQHF. The chain has TRBV27 and TRBJ1-5, with D possibly TRBD1 on 5 matching bases. Trimming took 6 bases from V and 1 from J, leaving 13 bases between them. The CDR3 contains 15 residues. Germline V gene lookup returns CDR1 MNHEY and CDR2 SMNVEV (reference sequence).

The gene calls are TRBV9 and TRBJ2-3, with a tentative D call TRBD2 (6 bases). V was trimmed by 4 bases and J by 7 bases, leaving 13 bases between them. Germline CDR1 and CDR2: SGDLS and YYNGEE. This CDR3 is 13 amino acids long. The CDR3 DNA follows: TGTGCCAGCAGCCCCCTGACTAGTCATACGCAGTATTTT. Translated: CASSPLTSHTQYF.

The V and J genes are TRBV5-3 and TRBJ2-2; no clear D. TRBV5-3 is flagged as an ORF with uncertain function. The V end was cut by 0 bases, the J end by 7 bases, with 19 bases between. CDR3 length: 17 residues. CDR3 sequence (DNA): TGTGCCAGAAGCTTGGCCTTTAAATTGGGGTCTCACGGGGAGCTGTTTTTT. Its protein is CARSLAFKLGSHGELFF.

This rearrangement joins TRBV2 to TRBJ1-5; no reliable D call. V was clipped by 8 bases and J by 0 bases, with 11 bases between them. Germline CDR1 reads SNHLY; CDR2 reads FYNNEI. The CDR3 extends over 14 amino acids. For the CDR3, the DNA is TGTGCCAGCGCGGTTTCCTATAGCAATCAGCCCCAGCATTTT. Amino acid sequence: CASAVSYSNQPQHF.

The genes are TRBV30 and TRBJ1-2; TRBD1 is a possible D gene (6 bases). Germline assignment: CDR1 GTSNPN and CDR2 SVGIG (reference sequence). The CDR3 covers 16 residues. V lost 0 bases to trimming and J lost 6 bases, with 20 bases between them. CDR3 region: CAWSVPSGGYNHGYTF. In DNA, the CDR3 is TGTGCCTGGAGTGTTCCCTCGGGGGGCTATAATCATGGCTACACCTTC. Using reference TRBV30 and TRBJ1-2 for the parts outside the CDR3, the full variable domain is SQTIHQWPATLVQPVGSPLSLECTVEGTSNPNLYWYRQAAGRGLQLLFYSVGIGQISSEVPQNLSASRPQDRQFILSSKKLLLSDSGFYLCAWSVPSGGYNHGYTFGSGTRLTVV.

The chain couples TRBV6-1 to TRBJ2-5, with no clear D. CDR3 length: 17 amino acids. Germline CDR1 reads MNHNS; CDR2 reads SASEGT. The V and J ends lost 0 bases and 3 bases respectively, with 17 bases between them. The CDR3: CASSEAGYIDRKETQYF. The CDR3 DNA is TGTGCCAGCAGTGAAGCTGGGTATATAGATAGAAAAGAGACCCAGTACTTC.

The rearrangement joins TRBV9 to TRBJ2-3; 7 bases line up with TRBD1. The CDR3 sequence is 15 residues long. Germline V gene lookup returns CDR1 SGDLS and CDR2 YYNGEE. With 3 bases clipped from V and 6 bases from J, the junction kept 10 bases outside the gene matches. The CDR3, as DNA: TGTGCCAGCAGCGGACAGGGAATGAGGGAGGATACGCAGTATTTT. Its translation is CASSGQGMREDTQYF.